Listed here are 2 T cell receptor beta chains from one sample, sequenced in a study of spatial heterogeneity in lung cancer (dated by TCRdb to between 2017 and 2020). The full study reports these points: The number of expanded intratumoral alpha and beta TCRs correlated with the tumor nonsynonymous mutation count.

These receptors lack a known antigen. The library was made by 5' RACE. These reads were obtained on a NextSeq 500. TCRdb itself trimmed the public reads at Q25 with fastp, ran MiXCR and retained productive beta chains. Rows matching on CDR3 protein sequence are summarized as one entry with the most common DNA and genes. For this sample the table gives about 3,000 distinct CDR3 sequences, of which over 15% were detected only once. The ten top clones hold 13% to 15% of the sample. Per the publication, the time point label means: sample taken at primary tumor resection. Sequencing was performed on lung tumor tissue, taken at surgery. These receptors were taken from a male donor with early-stage non-small cell lung cancer.

This clonotype rates as medium-sized (0.01 to 0.1%). As an off-target read in a library built for alpha chains, this beta chain has a frequency of little significance. V gene TRBV7-9 combines with J gene TRBJ1-4; D is uncertain. Germline V lookup: CDR1 SEHNR, CDR2 FQNEAQ (reference sequence). CDR3 length equals 15 residues. Deletions cut 1 base from V and 7 bases from J, with 13 bases between. The CDR3 protein is CASSLGGFISEKLFF. Written as DNA, the CDR3 is TGTGCCAGCAGCTTAGGCGGGTTTATAAGTGAAAAACTGTTTTTT. The complete variable domain, with remaining parts taken from reference TRBV7-9 and TRBJ1-4, reads DTGVSQNPRHKITKRGQNVTFRCDPISEHNRLYWYRQTLGQGPEFLTYFQNEAQLEKSRLLSDRFSAERPKGSFSTLEIQRTEQGDSAMYLCASSLGGFISEKLFFGSGTQLSVL.

This clonotype has a handful of counts. This beta chain turned up in a library designed for alpha chains; as an off-target read, its abundance says little. The CDR3 is CATSDFPAGDNEQYF. The CDR3 DNA follows: TGTGCCACCAGTGATTTCCCAGCAGGGGACAACGAGCAGTACTTC. The rearrangement links TRBV24-1 to TRBJ2-7; D is possibly TRBD1 (6 bases). Germline lookup yields CDR1 KGHDR and CDR2 SFDVKD. The length of the CDR3 is 15 residues. Between the trimmed V and J ends, which lost 1 base and 5 bases, there was a span of 14 bases.